This TCR beta chain was recovered during a study of blood T cell repertoires in COVID-19. Study in general: Acute and convalescent COVID-19 samples came from the United States, Italy and Spain. The cDNA or gDNA used as material had been derived from T cells, B-cell-depleted T cells, or PBMCs.

In the original processing: Amplifying reference gene primers gave estimates of nucleated cell counts. The assay was immunoSEQ multiplex PCR, and TCRdb's table has in-frame clones only and misses some. V and J calls and clone size follow that table, whereas D and trimming were derived from the DNA. The sample contains over 130,000 clones, about three quarters of which appear only once. Germline V gene sequence: CDR1 DFQATT, CDR2 SNEGSKA (reference sequence). V was pared by 3 bases and J by 1 base, with 19 bases of the junction left unmatched. This CDR3 region has 20 residues. Sequencing was done on a sample of peripheral blood. V usage is TRBV20-1 and J usage is TRBJ2-1; 9 bases line up with TRBD1. This receptor was taken from a middle-aged man with acute or convalescent COVID-19. CDR3 protein: CSASQVGRQGQGRSYNEQFF. The CDR3 DNA follows: TGCAGTGCTAGTCAGGTCGGGCGACAAGGACAGGGGAGATCCTACAATGAGCAGTTCTTC.